Reported below is one T cell receptor (beta chain). Its antigen remains unidentified. The libraries were made with immunoSEQ v3.0 at survey level. Data came from immunoSEQ multiplex PCR; TCRdb stores just in-frame clones and leaves some out. In the table there are approximately 13,000 clones, about 82% of which are singletons. The data are from a study of long-term antiretroviral therapy in people with HIV. Points from the study as a whole: Blood obtained between the mid-2000s and the late 2010s may reflect older ART regimens. In HIV, the repertoires covered a tighter span of CDR3 lengths than in controls.

V shed 8 bases and J shed 4 bases, with 9 bases lying between them. Germline V lookup: CDR1 SEHNR, CDR2 FQNEAQ (reference sequence). The CDR3 totals 11 residues. Sequencing was performed on unsorted PBMCs, taken 1.8 years before starting antiretroviral therapy. The receptor was isolated from a woman aged 40 to 50 with HIV. The genes are TRBV7-9 and TRBJ2-7; weak D call: TRBD2 (6 bases). CDR3: CASAGKYEQYF. The CDR3 coding sequence is TGTGCCAGCGCGGGGAAATACGAGCAGTACTTC.